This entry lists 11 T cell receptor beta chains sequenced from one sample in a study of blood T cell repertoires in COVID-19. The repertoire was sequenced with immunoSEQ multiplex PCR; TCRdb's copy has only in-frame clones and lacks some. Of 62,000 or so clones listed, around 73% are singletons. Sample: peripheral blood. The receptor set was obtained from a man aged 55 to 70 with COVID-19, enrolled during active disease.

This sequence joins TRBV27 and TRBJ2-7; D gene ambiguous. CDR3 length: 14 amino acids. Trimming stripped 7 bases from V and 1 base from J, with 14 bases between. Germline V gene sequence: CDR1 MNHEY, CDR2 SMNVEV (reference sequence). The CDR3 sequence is CASKMRRESYEQYF. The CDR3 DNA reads TGTGCCAGCAAAATGAGGAGAGAGTCCTACGAGCAGTACTTC.

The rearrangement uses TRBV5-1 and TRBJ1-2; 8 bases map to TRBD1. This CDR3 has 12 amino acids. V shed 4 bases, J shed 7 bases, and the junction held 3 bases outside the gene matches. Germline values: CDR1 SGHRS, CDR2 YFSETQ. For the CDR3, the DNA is TGCGCCAGCAGCGCGGACAGGGCTGGCTACACCTTC. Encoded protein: CASSADRAGYTF.

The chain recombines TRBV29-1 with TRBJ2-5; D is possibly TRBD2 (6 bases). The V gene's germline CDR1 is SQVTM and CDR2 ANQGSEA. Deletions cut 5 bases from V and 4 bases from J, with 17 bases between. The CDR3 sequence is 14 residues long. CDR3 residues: CSVNQRVAVETQYF. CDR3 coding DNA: TGCAGCGTTAATCAGCGGGTGGCGGTAGAGACCCAGTACTTC.

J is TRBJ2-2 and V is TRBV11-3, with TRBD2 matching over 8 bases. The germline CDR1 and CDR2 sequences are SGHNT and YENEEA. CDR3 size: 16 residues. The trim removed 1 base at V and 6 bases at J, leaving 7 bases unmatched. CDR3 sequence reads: CASSLVGLVGPGELFF. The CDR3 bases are TGTGCCAGCAGCTTAGTGGGACTAGTGGGACCCGGGGAGCTGTTTTTT.

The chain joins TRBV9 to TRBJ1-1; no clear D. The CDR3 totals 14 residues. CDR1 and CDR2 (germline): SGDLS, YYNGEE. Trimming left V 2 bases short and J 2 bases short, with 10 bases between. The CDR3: CASSVEDTNTEAFF. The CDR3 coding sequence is TGTGCCAGCAGCGTTGAAGACACCAACACTGAAGCTTTCTTT.

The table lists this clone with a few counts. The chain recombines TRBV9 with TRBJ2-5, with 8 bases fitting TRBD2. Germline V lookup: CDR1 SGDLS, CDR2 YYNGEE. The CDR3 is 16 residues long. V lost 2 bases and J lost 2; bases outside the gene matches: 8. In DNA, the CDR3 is TGTGCCAGCAGCGTTGGGACTAGACCCTCTCAAGAGACCCAGTACTTC. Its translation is CASSVGTRPSQETQYF.

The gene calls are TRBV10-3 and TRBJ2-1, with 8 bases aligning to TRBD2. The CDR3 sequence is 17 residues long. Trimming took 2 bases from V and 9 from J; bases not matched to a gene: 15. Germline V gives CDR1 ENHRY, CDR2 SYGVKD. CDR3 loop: CAISEGGGLYGRIEQFF. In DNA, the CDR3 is TGTGCCATCAGTGAGGGCGGGGGGCTTTACGGAAGAATTGAGCAGTTCTTC.

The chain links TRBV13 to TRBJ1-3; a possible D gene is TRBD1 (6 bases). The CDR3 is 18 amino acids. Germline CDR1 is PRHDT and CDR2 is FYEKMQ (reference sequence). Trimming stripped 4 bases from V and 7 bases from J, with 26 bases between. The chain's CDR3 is CASSSNLSPTGNRNTIYF. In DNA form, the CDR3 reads TGTGCCAGCAGCTCCAACCTCAGCCCTACAGGGAATCGGAACACCATATATTTT. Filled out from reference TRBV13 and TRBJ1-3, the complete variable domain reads AAGVIQSPRHLIKEKRETATLKCYPIPRHDTVYWYQQGPGQDPQFLISFYEKMQSDKGSIPDRFSAQQFSDYHSELNMSSLELGDSALYFCASSSNLSPTGNRNTIYFGEGSWLTVV.

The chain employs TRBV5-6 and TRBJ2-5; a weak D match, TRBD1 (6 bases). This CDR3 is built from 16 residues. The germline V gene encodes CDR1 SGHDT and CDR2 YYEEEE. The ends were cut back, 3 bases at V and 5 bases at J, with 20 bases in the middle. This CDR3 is CASSYRRVVQGETQYF. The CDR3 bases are TGTGCCAGCAGCTATAGAAGGGTCGTCCAGGGGGAGACCCAGTACTTC.

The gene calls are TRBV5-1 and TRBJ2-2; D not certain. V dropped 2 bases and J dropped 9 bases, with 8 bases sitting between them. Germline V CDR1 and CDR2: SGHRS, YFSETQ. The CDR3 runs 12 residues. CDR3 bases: TGCGCCAGCAGCTTTGACTCCCGGGAGCTGTTTTTT. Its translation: CASSFDSRELFF.

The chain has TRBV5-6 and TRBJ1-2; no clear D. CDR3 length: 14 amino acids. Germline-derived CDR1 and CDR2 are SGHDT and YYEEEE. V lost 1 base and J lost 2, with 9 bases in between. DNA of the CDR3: TGTGCCAGCAGCTTGAGCAGGCCAAACTATGGCTACACCTTC. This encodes CASSLSRPNYGYTF.